This T cell receptor (beta chain) was retrieved from a study of blood T cell repertoires in COVID-19 (dated by TCRdb to 2020 to 2022). Notes on the research overall: The collaborator samples originated in the United States, Italy and Spain and spanned the acute and convalescent phases of COVID-19. The prospective study material was composed of cDNA or gDNA derived from T cells, B-cell-depleted T cells, or PBMCs. Deeply sampled blood TCRbeta repertoires from subjects exposed to, actively infected with, or recovered from COVID-19 were included in the dataset. The repertoires were released in a freely available public database meant as a resource for research on the immune response to SARS-CoV-2. Samples came from the ongoing ImmuneRACE study (first 160 participants) plus 1,254 subjects from 6 global collaborators. Sample metadata almost always included a de-identified subject ID, COVID-19 status, age in years and sex. HLA class I and class II types, where available, came from metadata supplied by the sample provider rather than from assay-based typing. Overall results and qualifications from the work: How much clinical and demographic metadata was included differed by source and by participant, and the metadata was provided uncurated.

Whole blood was collected in K2EDTA tubes by collaborating institutions according to the institutions' own protocols. For TCRbeta analysis, collaborators shipped samples as frozen whole blood, isolated PBMCs, or DNA extracted from either of those sample types. Concerning this clone: Its antigen is still unknown. It has no much larger one-base neighbor in the sample; base qualities were not kept.

TCRbeta CDR3 regions were amplified from genomic DNA by means of the immunoSEQ Assay, a bias-controlled multiplex PCR. The original pipeline was this. The number of nucleated cells in each sample was estimated from the amplification of reference gene primers within the assay. To quantify the absolute abundance of each unique TCRbeta CDR3 rearrangement, sequence reads were collapsed and filtered. For each sample, productive Simpson clonality was calculated as the square root of Simpson's diversity index over productive rearrangements. In its TCRdb copy, this immuneACCESS table keeps in-frame sequences only and misses some clones. Where compared with another copy, unresolved V genes explain less than half of these, and the others have no known cause. V and J calls and clone size are those listed in that table; D and trimming were worked out from the DNA. The sample includes 100,000 to 110,000 clones, with more than 75% observed a single time. Together, the top ten hold roughly 13% of the sample.

The germline V gene specifies MNHEY as CDR1 and SVGAGI as CDR2. V drops 3 bases and J drops 3 bases, leaving 8 bases in between. The CDR3 goes from the cysteine to the phenylalanine over 13 residues. Here the CDR3 DNA is all that survives: 39 bases in frame from base 1. The source material was peripheral blood. The V and J genes are TRBV6-5 and TRBJ1-1; a tentative D call is TRBD1 (6 bases match). The receptor was isolated from a human donor in a cohort sampled during active COVID-19. The CDR3 amino acid sequence is: CASSYQGYTEAFF. The sequenced DNA: TGTGCCAGCAGTTATCAGGGGTACACTGAAGCTTTCTTT.